This record covers a single T cell receptor (beta chain). Its target is unknown. The use of genomic DNA as template underpinned the TCR beta VDJ and CDR3 profiling. TCRdb used MiXCR to reprocess the reads, holding one entry per CDR3 protein. The sample yields 100,000 to 150,000 distinct CDR3 sequences, almost 40% seen once. This sample was taken from a study of CD8+CD57+ T cells in acquired aplastic anemia. As for the study in general: Quantities of DNA derived from sorted CD4+ and CD8+ cells averaged approximately 3.5 ug.

General study findings and limits: Patients did not significantly differ from controls in CD8+ Simpson's diversity. Both patients and controls carried the same twenty-nine CD8+ CDR3 sequences.

Sequenced patients had shown CD8+CD57+ cell expansion by flow cytometry. Patient blood was sampled before any therapy had been received. Source material: sorted CD4+, CD8+, or CD8+CD57+ T cells (not recorded which) from PBMCs. The receptor comes from a human donor with aplastic anemia.

The CDR3 coding sequence is TGTGCCAGCAGCCAAGGCAGGTACGAGCAGTACTTC. This encodes CASSQGRYEQYF. This chain connects TRBV14 to TRBJ2-7; D not resolved. V was cut by 1 base and J by 4 bases, with 5 bases left in between. This CDR3 region has 12 residues. The germline V gene has CDR1 SGHDN and CDR2 FVKESK.